This T cell receptor beta chain was retrieved from a study of regulatory T cells in long-lasting Graves disease. The CDR3 contains 13 residues. V shed 3 bases and J shed 10 bases, with 15 bases lying between them. Specified time point: newly diagnosed GD, antithyroid drugs for less than 3 months. RNA extracted from PBMCs served as the sequencing template. To make TCR beta libraries, researchers used iRepertoire HTBI primers and Arm-PCR of CDR3 regions. Each CDR3 protein is one row after TCRdb ran MiXCR on the multiplex PCR reads. The sample has 400,000 to 500,000 distinct CDR3 sequences; about 16% are singletons. The sample also formed part of further work on T cells in Graves' hyperthyroidism and ophthalmopathy. From that report: Uncontrolled infection, other autoimmune disease, pregnancy or lactation excluded patients.

The chain links TRBV12-3 or TRBV12-4 to TRBJ1-1; D is unclear. The sequencing here drew on peripheral blood mononuclear cells (PBMCs), taken at new diagnosis, from a patient treated with antithyroid drugs. The receptor was derived from a woman aged 25 to 39 with Graves disease. CDR3 nucleotide sequence: TGTGCCAGCAGTTTCTCCGTATTTATTGGAGCTTTCTTT. This translates into CASSFSVFIGAFF.